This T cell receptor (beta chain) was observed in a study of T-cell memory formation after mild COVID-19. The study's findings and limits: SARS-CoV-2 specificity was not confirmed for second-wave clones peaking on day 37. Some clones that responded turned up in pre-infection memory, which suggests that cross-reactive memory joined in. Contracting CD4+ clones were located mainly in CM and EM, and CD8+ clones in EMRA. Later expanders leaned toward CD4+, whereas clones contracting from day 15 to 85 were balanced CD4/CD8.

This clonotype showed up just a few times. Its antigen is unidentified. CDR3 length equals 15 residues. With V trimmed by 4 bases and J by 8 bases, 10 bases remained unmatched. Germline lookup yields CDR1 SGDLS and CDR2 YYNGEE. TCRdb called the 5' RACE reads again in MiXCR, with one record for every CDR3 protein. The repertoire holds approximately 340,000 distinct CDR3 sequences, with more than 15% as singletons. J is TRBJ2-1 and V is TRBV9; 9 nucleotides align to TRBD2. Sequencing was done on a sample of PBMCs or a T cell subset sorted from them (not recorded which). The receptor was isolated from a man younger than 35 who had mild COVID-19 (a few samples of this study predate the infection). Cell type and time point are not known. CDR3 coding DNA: TGTGCCAGCAGCCCAGAGCGGGGGGCCAGGGATGAGCAGTTCTTC. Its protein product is CASSPERGARDEQFF.